The source of this T cell receptor beta chain is a study of blood T cell repertoires in COVID-19. Generated by immunoSEQ multiplex PCR, the TCRdb table keeps only in-frame clones and is missing some. The data show about 480,000 clones, around 89% seen once. Material: PBMCs or T cells enriched from blood (not recorded which). The sequence was collected from a woman aged 40-49 years who had recovered from COVID-19.

The CDR3 protein is CASSEHRDTEAFF. The CDR3 DNA is TGTGCCAGCTCAGAACATCGGGACACTGAAGCTTTCTTT. The chain carries TRBV18 and TRBJ1-1; D not resolved. V lost 5 bases, J lost 3 bases, and 10 bases lay in between. The CDR3 is 13 residues long. Per germline, CDR1 KGHSH and CDR2 LQKENI.